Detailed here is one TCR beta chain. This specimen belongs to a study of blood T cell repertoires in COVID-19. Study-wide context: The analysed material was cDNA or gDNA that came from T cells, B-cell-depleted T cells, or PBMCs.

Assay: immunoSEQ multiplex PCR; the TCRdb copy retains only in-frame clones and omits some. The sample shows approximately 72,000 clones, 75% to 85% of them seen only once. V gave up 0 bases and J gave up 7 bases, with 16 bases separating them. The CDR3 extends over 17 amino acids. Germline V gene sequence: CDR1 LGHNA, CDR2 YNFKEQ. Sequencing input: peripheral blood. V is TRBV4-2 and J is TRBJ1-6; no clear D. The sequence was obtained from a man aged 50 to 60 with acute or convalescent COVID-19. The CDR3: CASSQEWSASLNSPLHF. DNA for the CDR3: TGTGCCAGCAGCCAAGAGTGGAGCGCTTCTCTAAATTCACCCCTCCACTTT.